This T cell receptor (beta chain) was identified in a study of T cell changes during pregnancy in multiple sclerosis. J was trimmed by 6 bases and V by 1 base; bases with no gene match: 10. Germline V gene lookup returns CDR1 SGHTA and CDR2 FQGNSA. The CDR3 extends over 18 amino acids. Sequencing used immunoSEQ multiplex PCR; TCRdb keeps in-frame clones, though not all of them. The sample includes roughly 89,000 clones, around 93% of them seen just once. The TCR comes from a female donor with multiple sclerosis, enrolled in a pregnancy study. V is TRBV7-2 and J is TRBJ2-2; TRBD1 agrees at 11 bases. Sequenced here: peripheral blood, sampled in the third trimester of pregnancy. This chain's CDR3 is CASSLGGTGGARSGELFF. CDR3 bases: TGTGCCAGCAGCTTAGGGGGGACAGGGGGAGCACGATCCGGGGAGCTGTTTTTT.